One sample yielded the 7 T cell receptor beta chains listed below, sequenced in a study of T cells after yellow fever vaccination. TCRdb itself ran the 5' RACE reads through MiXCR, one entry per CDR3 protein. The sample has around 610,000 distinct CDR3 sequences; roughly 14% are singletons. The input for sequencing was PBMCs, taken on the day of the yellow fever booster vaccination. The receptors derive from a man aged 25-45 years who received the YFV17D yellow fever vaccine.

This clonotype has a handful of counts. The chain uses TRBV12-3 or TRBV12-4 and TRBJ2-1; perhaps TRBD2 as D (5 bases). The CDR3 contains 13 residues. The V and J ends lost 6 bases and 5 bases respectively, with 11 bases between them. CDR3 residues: CASRVGENNEQFF. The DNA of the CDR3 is TGTGCCAGCAGAGTCGGGGAAAACAATGAGCAGTTCTTC.

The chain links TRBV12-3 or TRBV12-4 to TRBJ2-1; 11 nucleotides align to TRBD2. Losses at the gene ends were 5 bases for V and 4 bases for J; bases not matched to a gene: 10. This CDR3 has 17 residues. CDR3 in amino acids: CASSPHSGRAPYNEQFF. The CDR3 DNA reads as TGTGCCAGCAGTCCCCATAGCGGGAGGGCCCCGTACAATGAGCAGTTCTTC.

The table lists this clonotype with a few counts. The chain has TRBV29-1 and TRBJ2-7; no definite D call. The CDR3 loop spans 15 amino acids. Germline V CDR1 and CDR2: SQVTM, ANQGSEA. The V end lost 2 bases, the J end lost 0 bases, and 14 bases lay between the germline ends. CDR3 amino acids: CSVELATASSYEQYF. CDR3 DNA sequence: TGCAGCGTTGAATTAGCCACAGCAAGCTCCTACGAGCAGTACTTC.

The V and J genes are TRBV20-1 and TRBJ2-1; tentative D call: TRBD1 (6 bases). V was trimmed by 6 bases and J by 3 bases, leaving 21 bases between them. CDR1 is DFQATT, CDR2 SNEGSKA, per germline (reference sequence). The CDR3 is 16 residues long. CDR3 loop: CSAQGQAVGYYNEQFF. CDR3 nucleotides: TGCAGTGCCCAGGGACAAGCGGTAGGGTACTACAATGAGCAGTTCTTC.

CDR3 in amino acids: CASNPGTGGSYNEQFF. CDR3 nucleotides: TGTGCCAGTAACCCCGGGACAGGGGGCTCCTACAATGAGCAGTTCTTC. The chain employs TRBV19 and TRBJ2-1; 11 nucleotides agree with TRBD1. J gave up 0 bases and V 7 bases, and 5 bases lay outside the gene matches. The germline gives CDR1 LNHDA, CDR2 SQIVND (reference sequence). The CDR3 consists of 16 residues.

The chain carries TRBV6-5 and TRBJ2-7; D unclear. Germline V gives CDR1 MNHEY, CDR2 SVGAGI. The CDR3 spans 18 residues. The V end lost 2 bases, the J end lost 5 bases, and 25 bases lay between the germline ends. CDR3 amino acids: CASSYILALGPQMDEQYF. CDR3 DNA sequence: TGTGCCAGCAGTTACATCTTAGCCCTCGGGCCACAGATGGACGAGCAGTACTTC.

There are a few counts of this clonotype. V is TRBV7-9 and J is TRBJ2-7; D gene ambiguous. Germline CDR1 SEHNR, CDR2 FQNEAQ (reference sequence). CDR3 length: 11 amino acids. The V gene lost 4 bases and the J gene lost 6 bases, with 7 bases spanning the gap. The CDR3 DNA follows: TGTGCCAGCAGCTCCCATGGCGAGCAGTACTTC. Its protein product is CASSSHGEQYF.